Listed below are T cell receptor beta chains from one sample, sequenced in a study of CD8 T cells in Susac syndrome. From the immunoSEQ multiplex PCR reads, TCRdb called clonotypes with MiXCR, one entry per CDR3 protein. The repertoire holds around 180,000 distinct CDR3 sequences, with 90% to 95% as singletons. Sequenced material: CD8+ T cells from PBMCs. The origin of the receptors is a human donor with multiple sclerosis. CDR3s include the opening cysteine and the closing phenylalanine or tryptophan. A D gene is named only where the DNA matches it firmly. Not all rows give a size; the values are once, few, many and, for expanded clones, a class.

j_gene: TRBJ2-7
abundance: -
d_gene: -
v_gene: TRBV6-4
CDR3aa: CASSERRDGHEQYF
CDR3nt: TGTGCCAGCAGTGAGAGGAGGGACGGCCACGAGCAGTACTTC

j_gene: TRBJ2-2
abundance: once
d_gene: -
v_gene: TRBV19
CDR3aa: CASSIVNYGELFF
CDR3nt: TGTGCCAGTAGTATAGTAAACTACGGGGAGCTGTTTTTT

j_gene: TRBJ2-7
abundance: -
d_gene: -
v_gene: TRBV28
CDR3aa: CASSFPGTSYEQYF
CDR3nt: TGTGCCAGCAGTTTCCCCGGGACATCCTACGAGCAGTACTTC

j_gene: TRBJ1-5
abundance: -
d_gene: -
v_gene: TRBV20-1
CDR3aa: CSAETGLNQPQHF
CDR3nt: TGCAGTGCTGAAACAGGGTTGAATCAGCCCCAGCATTTT

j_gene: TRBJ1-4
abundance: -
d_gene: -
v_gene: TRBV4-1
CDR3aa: CASSQKTGLPQKLFF
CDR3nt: TGCGCCAGCAGCCAAAAGACGGGACTCCCCCAAAAACTGTTTTTT

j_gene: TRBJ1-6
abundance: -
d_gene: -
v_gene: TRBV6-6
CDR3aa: CASRFRDSPLHF
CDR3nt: TGTGCCAGCCGGTTCAGGGATTCACCCCTCCACTTT

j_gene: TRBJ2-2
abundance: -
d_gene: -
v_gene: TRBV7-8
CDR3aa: CASSFWGRGSTGELFF
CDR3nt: TGTGCCAGCAGCTTTTGGGGGCGCGGTAGCACCGGGGAGCTGTTTTTT

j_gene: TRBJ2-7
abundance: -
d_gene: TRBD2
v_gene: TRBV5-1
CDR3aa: CASSGGLGPWEQYF
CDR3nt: TGCGCCAGCAGCGGGGGACTAGGCCCCTGGGAGCAGTACTTC

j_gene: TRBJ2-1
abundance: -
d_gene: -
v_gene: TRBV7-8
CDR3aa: CASSSLPGLADNEQFF
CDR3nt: TGTGCCAGCAGCTCACTCCCGGGACTGGCAGACAATGAGCAGTTCTTC

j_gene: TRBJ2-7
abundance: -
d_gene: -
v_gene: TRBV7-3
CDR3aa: CASSISGPGEQYF
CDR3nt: TGTGCCAGCAGCATATCAGGGCCCGGGGAGCAGTACTTC

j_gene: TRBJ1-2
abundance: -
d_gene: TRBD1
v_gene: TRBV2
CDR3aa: CASSGQDRGDTYGYTF
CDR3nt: TGTGCCAGCAGTGGGCAGGACAGGGGGGATACCTATGGCTACACCTTC

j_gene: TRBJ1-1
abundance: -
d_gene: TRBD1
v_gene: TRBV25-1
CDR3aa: CASRPWGQGSTEAFF
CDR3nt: TGTGCCAGCAGACCTTGGGGACAGGGGAGCACTGAAGCTTTCTTT

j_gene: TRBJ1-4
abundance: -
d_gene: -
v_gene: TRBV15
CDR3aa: CATSRAGTVNEKLFF
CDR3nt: TGTGCCACCAGCCGGGCGGGGACCGTTAATGAAAAACTGTTTTTT

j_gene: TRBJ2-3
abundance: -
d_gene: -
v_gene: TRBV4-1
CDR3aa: CASSQFAPGTDTQYF
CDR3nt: TGCGCCAGCAGCCAGTTTGCTCCGGGCACAGATACGCAGTATTTT

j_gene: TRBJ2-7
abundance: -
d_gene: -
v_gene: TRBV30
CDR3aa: CAWSWGSDYEQYF
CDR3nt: TGTGCCTGGAGTTGGGGGTCGGACTACGAGCAGTACTTC

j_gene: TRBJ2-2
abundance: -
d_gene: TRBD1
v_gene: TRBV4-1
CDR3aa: CASSQERQGARTGELFF
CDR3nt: TGCGCCAGCAGCCAAGAACGACAGGGGGCAAGGACCGGGGAGCTGTTTTTT

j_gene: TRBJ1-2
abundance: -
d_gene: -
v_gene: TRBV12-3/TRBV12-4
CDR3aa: CASSPSSNYGYTF
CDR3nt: TGTGCCAGCAGTCCCTCATCCAACTATGGCTACACCTTC

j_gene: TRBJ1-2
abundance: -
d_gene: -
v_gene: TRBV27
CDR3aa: CASSLAGAVGYTF
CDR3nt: TGTGCCAGCAGTTTAGCCGGGGCCGTCGGCTACACCTTC

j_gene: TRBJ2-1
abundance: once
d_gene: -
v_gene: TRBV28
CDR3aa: CASSLTPRNNEQFF
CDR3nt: TGTGCCAGCAGTCTGACCCCACGGAACAATGAGCAGTTCTTC

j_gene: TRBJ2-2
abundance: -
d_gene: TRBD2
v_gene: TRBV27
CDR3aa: CASSSLLAGGRYTGELFF
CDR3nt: TGTGCCAGCAGTTCCTTACTAGCGGGAGGGCGTTACACCGGGGAGCTGTTTTTT

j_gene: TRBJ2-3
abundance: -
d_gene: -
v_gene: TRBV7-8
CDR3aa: CASSPQWVSTDTQYF
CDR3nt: TGTGCCAGCAGCCCCCAGTGGGTTAGCACAGATACGCAGTATTTT

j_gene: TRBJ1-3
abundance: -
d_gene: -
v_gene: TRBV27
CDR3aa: CASSLTGPSGNTIYF
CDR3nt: TGTGCCAGCAGTTTGACCGGGCCCTCTGGAAACACCATATATTTT

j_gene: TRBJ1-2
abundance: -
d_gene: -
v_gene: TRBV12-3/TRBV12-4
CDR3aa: CASSSQGWDYGYTF
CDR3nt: TGTGCCAGCAGTTCGCAGGGTTGGGACTATGGCTACACCTTC

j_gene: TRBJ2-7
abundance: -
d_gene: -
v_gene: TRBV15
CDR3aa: CATGEETSYEQYF
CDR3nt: TGTGCCACCGGAGAGGAGACCTCCTACGAGCAGTACTTC

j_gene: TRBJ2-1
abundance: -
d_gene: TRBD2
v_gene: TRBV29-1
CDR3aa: CSVGRSGRANEQFF
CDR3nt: TGCAGCGTTGGACGGAGCGGGAGGGCCAATGAGCAGTTCTTC

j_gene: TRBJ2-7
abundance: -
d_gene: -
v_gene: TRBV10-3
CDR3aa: CAISGRGGGSAYEQYF
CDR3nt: TGTGCCATCAGTGGCAGGGGTGGGGGTTCAGCCTACGAGCAGTACTTC

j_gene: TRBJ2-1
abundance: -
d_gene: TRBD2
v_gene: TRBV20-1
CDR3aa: CSARVLQRSGGEQFF
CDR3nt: TGCAGTGCTAGAGTCTTGCAGCGGTCGGGGGGTGAGCAGTTCTTC

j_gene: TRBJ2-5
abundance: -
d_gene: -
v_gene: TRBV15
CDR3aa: CATSRVRRGEETQYF
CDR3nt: TGTGCCACCAGCAGAGTTAGGAGGGGGGAAGAGACCCAGTACTTC